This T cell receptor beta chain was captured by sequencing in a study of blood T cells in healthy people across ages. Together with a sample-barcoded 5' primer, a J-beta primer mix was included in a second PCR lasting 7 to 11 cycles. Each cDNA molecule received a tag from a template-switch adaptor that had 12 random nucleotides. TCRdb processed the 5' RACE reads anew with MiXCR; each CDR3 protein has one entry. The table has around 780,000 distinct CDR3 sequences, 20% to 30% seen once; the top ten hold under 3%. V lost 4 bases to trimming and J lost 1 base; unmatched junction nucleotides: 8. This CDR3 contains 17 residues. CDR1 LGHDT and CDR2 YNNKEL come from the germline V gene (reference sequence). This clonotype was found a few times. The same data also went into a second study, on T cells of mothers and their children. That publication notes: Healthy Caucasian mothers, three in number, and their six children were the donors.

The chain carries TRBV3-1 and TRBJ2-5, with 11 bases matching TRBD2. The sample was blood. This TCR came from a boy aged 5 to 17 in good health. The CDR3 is CASSPGLAGGFQETQYF. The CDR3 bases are TGTGCCAGCAGCCCAGGTCTAGCGGGGGGTTTCCAAGAGACCCAGTACTTC.